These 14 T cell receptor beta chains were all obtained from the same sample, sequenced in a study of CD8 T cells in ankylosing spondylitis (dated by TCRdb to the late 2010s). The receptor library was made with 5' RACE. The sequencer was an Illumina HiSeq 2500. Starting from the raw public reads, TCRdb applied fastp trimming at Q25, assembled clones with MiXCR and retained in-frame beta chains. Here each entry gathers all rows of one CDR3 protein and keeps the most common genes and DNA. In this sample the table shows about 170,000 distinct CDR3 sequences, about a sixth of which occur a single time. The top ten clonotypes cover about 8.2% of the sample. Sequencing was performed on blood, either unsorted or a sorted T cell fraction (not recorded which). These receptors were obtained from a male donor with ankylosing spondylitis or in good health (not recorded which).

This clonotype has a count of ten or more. CDR3 amino acids: CASSLDEGDGQPQHF. In nucleotides, the CDR3 is TGCGCCAGCAGCTTGGACGAGGGGGACGGTCAGCCCCAGCATTTT. This sequence joins TRBV5-1 and TRBJ1-5, with D maybe TRBD1 (6 bases). Germline lookup yields CDR1 SGHRS and CDR2 YFSETQ. CDR3 length: 15 amino acids. Trimming took 0 bases from V and 6 from J, leaving 13 bases between them.

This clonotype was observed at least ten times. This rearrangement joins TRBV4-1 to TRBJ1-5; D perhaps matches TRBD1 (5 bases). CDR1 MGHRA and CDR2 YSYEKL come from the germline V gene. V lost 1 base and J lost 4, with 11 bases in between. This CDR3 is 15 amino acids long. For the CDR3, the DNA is TGCGCCAGCAGCCAAGTCACGGGGGGAAATCAGCCCCAGCATTTT. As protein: CASSQVTGGNQPQHF.

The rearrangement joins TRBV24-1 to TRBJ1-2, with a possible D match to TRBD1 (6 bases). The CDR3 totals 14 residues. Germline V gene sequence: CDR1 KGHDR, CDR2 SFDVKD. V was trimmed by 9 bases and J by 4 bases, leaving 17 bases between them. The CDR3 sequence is CATQSGAAIYGYTF. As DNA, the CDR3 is TGTGCCACCCAGTCAGGGGCAGCCATCTATGGCTACACCTTC.

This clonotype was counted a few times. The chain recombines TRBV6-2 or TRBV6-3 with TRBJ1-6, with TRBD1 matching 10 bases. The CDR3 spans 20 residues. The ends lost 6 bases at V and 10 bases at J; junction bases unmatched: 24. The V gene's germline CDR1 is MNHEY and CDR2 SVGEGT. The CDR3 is CASSPVGQGGATRVRSPLHF. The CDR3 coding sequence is TGTGCCAGCAGCCCCGTCGGACAGGGGGGGGCAACGAGAGTAAGGTCACCCCTCCACTTT.

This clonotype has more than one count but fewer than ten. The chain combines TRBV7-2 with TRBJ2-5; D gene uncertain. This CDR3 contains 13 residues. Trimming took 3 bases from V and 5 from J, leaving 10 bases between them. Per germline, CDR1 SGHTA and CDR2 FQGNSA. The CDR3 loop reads CASSFLDPETQYF. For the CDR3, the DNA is TGTGCCAGCAGCTTCTTAGATCCCGAGACCCAGTACTTC.

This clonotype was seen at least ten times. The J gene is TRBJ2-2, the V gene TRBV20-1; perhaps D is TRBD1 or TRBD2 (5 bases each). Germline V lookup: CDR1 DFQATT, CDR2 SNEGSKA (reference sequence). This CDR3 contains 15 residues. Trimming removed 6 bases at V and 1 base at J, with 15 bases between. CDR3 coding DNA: TGCAGTGCCATCGATCGAGGGGTGAACACCGGGGAGCTGTTTTTT. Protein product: CSAIDRGVNTGELFF.

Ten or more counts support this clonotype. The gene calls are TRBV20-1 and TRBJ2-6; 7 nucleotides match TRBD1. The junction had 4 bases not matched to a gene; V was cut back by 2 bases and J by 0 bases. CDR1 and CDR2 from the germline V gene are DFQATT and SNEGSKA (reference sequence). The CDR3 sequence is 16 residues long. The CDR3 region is CSARWQGDSGANVLTF. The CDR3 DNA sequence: TGCAGTGCTAGATGGCAGGGGGACTCTGGGGCCAACGTCCTGACTTTC.

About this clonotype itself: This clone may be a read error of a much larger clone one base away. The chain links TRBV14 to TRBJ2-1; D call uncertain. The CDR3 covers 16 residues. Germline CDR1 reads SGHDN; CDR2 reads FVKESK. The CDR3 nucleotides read TGTGCCTGCAGCCAAGAGGTACACCGCTCCTACAATGAGCAGTTCTTC. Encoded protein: CACSQEVHRSYNEQFF.

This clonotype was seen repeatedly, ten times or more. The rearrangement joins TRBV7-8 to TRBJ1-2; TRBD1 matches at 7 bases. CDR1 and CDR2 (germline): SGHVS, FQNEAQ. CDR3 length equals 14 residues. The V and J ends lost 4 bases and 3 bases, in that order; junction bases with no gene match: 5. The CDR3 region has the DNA TGTGCCAGCAGCTCCGGGACAGACGACTATGGCTACACCTTC. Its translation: CASSSGTDDYGYTF.

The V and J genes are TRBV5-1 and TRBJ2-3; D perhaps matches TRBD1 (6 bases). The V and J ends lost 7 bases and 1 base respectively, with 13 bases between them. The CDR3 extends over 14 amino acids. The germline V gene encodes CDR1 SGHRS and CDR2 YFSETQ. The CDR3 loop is CASGKTGGTDTQYF. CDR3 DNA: TGCGCCAGCGGCAAGACAGGTGGCACAGATACGCAGTATTTT.

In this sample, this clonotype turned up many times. The CDR3 DNA reads TGTGCCAGCGGTCTTATGGTTCGTCGGCGGGCCTCCTACAATGAGCAGTTCTTC. It codes for CASGLMVRRRASYNEQFF. The V gene is TRBV5-5, the J gene TRBJ2-1, with D possibly TRBD2 on 5 matching bases. Germline CDR1 and CDR2: SGHKS and YYEKEE (reference sequence). V lost 7 bases and J lost 0, with 23 bases in between. The CDR3 contains 18 residues. The full variable domain, its missing parts supplied by reference TRBV5-5 and TRBJ2-1, is DAGVTQSPTHLIKTRGQQVTLRCSPISGHKSVSWYQQVLGQGPQFIFQYYEKEERGRGNFPDRFSARQFPNYSSELNVNALLLGDSALYLCASGLMVRRRASYNEQFFGPGTRLTVL.

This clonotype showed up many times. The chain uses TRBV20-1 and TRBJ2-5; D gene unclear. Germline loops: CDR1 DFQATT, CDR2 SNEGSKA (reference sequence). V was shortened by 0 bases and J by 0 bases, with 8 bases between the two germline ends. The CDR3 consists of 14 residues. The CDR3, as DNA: TGCAGTGCTAGAGATCTTCACTACCAAGAGACCCAGTACTTC. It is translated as CSARDLHYQETQYF.

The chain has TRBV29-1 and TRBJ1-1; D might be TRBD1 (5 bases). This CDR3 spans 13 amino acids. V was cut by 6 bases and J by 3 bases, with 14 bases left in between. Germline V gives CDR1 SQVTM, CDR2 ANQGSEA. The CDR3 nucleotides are TGCAGCGTACCGGCGGAGGGACACACTGAAGCTTTCTTT. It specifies CSVPAEGHTEAFF.

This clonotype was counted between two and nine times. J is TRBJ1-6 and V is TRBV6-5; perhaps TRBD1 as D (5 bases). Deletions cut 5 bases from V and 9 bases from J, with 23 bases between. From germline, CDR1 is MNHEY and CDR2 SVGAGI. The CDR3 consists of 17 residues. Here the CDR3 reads CASSNTQGAISSSPLHF. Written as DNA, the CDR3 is TGTGCCAGCAGTAACACCCAGGGAGCTATATCTAGTTCACCCCTCCACTTT.